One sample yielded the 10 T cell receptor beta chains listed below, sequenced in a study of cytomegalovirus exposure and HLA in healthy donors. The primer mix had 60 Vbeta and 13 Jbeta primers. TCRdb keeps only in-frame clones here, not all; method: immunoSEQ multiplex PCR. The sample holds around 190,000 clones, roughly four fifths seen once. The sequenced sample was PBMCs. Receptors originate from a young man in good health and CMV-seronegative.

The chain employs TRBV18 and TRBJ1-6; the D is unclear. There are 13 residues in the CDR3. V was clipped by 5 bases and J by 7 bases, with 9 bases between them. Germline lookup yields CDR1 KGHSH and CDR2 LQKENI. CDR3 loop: CASSSGSNSPLHF. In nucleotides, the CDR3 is TGTGCCAGCTCATCCGGGTCCAATTCACCCCTCCACTTT.

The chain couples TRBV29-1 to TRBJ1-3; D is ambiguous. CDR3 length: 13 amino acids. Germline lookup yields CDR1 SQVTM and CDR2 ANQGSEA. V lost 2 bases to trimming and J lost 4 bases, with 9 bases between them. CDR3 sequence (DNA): TGCAGCGTTGAACGTGGGCAAGGAAACACCATATATTTT. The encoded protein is CSVERGQGNTIYF. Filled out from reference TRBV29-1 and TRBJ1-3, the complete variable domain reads SAVISQKPSRDICQRGTSLTIQCQVDSQVTMMFWYRQQPGQSLTLIATANQGSEATYESGFVIDKFPISRPNLTFSTLTVSNMSPEDSSIYLCSVERGQGNTIYFGEGSWLTVV.

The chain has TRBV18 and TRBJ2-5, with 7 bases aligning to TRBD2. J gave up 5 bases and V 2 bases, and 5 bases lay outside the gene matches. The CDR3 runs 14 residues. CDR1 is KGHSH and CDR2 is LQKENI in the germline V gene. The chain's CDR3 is CASSPREGRETQYF. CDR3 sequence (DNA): TGTGCCAGCTCACCAAGGGAGGGTAGGGAGACCCAGTACTTC.

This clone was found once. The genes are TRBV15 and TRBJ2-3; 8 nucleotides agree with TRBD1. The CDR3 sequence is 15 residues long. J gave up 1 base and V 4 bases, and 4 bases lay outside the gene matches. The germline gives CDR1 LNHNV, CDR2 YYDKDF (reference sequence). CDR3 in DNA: TGTGCCACCAGCATAAACAGGGGGGGCACAGATACGCAGTATTTT. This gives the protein CATSINRGGTDTQYF. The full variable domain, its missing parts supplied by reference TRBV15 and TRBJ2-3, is DAMVIQNPRYQVTQFGKPVTLSCSQTLNHNVMYWYQQKSSQAPKLLFHYYDKDFNNEADTPDNFQSRRPNTSFCFLDIRSPGLGDTAMYLCATSINRGGTDTQYFGPGTRLTVL.

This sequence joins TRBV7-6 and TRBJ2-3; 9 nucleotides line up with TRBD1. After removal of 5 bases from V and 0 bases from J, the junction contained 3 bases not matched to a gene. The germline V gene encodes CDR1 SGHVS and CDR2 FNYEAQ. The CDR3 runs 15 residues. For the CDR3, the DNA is TGTGCCAGCAGCGTCGGGACAGGGAGCACAGATACGCAGTATTTT. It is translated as CASSVGTGSTDTQYF.

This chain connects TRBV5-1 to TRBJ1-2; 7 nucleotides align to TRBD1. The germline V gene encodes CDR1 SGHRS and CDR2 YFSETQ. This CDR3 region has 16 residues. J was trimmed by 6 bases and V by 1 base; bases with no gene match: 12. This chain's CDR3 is CASSLKGGADIDGYTF. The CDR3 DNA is TGCGCCAGCAGCTTGAAAGGGGGCGCGGATATTGATGGCTACACCTTC.

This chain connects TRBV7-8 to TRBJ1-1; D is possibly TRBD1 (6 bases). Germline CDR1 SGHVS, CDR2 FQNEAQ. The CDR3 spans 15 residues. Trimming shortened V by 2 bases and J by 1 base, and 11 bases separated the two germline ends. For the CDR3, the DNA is TGTGCCAGCAGCTTACCCCCGGGACAGAACACTGAAGCTTTCTTT. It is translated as CASSLPPGQNTEAFF. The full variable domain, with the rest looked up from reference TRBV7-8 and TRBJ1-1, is GAGVSQSPRYKVAKRGQDVALRCDPISGHVSLFWYQQALGQGPEFLTYFQNEAQLDKSGLPSDRFFAERPEGSVSTLKIQRTQQEDSAVYLCASSLPPGQNTEAFFGQGTRLTVV.

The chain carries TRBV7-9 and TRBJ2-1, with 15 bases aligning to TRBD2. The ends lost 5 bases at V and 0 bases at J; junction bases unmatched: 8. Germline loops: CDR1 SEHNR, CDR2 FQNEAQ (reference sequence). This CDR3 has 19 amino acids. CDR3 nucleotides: TGTGCCAGCAGCCAGATGGGACTAGCGGGGGGAGACTCCTACAATGAGCAGTTCTTC. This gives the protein CASSQMGLAGGDSYNEQFF.

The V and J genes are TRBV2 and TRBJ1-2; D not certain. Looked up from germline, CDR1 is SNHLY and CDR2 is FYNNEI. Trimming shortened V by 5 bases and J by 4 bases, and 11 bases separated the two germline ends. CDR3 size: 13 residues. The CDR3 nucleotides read TGTGCCAGCAGTACCGAGGGATCCTATGGCTACACCTTC. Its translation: CASSTEGSYGYTF.

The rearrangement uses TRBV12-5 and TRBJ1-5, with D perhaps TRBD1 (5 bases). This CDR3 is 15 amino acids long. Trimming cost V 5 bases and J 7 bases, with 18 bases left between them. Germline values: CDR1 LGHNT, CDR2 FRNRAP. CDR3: CASGRAGNYLQPQHF. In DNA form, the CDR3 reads TGTGCTAGTGGTCGGGCAGGGAATTACCTACAGCCCCAGCATTTT.